A selection of T cell receptor beta chains follows, all from one sample in a study of T cell responses to AZD1222 COVID-19 vaccine. TCRdb's copy holds only in-frame clones and misses some; the assay was immunoSEQ multiplex PCR. This sample carries 170,000 or so clones, around 88% of them seen once, and the ten largest clones take around 10%. The starting material was peripheral blood, obtained 28 days after the second AZD1222 dose. These receptors were taken from an adult who received the AZD1222 COVID-19 vaccine. Both conserved end residues are part of each CDR3. D genes are given only for firm matches. Size is omitted from some rows. Given values are once, few, many or a class for expanded clones.

>NA|TRBJ1-1|NA|TRBV28
CASSEGRPQPEAFF
TGTGCCAGCAGTGAGGGACGGCCCCAGCCTGAAGCTTTCTTT
>NA|TRBJ1-4|NA|TRBV7-3
CASEEEKLFF
TGTGCCAGCGAAGAAGAAAAACTGTTTTTT
>NA|TRBJ1-5|NA|TRBV3-1/TRBV3-2
CASSQDAGAQPQHF
TGTGCCAGCAGCCAAGATGCAGGGGCCCAGCCCCAGCATTTT
>NA|TRBJ2-7|TRBD1|TRBV4-2
CASSRIGTDYEQYF
TGTGCCAGCAGCCGGATAGGGACAGATTACGAGCAGTACTTC
>NA|TRBJ2-3|TRBD2|TRBV19
CASSRGLVTDTQYF
TGTGCCAGTAGTAGGGGACTAGTGACAGATACGCAGTATTTT
>NA|TRBJ1-1|NA|TRBV7-3
CASSLTRADTEAFF
TGTGCCAGCAGCTTAACGAGGGCGGACACTGAAGCTTTCTTT
>NA|TRBJ1-5|NA|TRBV19
CASTSGGGANQPQHF
TGTGCCAGTACTTCTGGGGGAGGGGCCAATCAGCCCCAGCATTTT
>NA|TRBJ1-4|NA|TRBV30
CAWSAGQSEKLFF
TGTGCCTGGAGCGCGGGACAATCCGAAAAACTGTTTTTT
>NA|TRBJ2-4|NA|TRBV9
CASSVVVTRGKNIQYF
TGTGCCAGCAGCGTAGTTGTAACCCGGGGCAAAAACATTCAGTACTTC
>NA|TRBJ1-5|NA|TRBV30
CAGRQAGQPQHF
TGTGCCGGACGACAGGCGGGCCAGCCCCAGCATTTT
>NA|TRBJ2-1|TRBD1|TRBV6-5
CASSYGTGGRNEQFF
TGTGCCAGCAGTTACGGGACAGGGGGTAGGAATGAGCAGTTCTTC
>NA|TRBJ1-2|NA|TRBV2
CASSESQAIGYTF
TGTGCCAGCAGTGAATCGCAGGCGATTGGCTACACCTTC
>NA|TRBJ1-5|NA|TRBV6-1
CASSEGGRNQPQHF
TGTGCCAGCAGTGAAGGGGGGCGCAATCAGCCCCAGCATTTT
>once|TRBJ1-4|NA|TRBV9
CASSPGSGYEEKLFF
TGTGCCAGCAGCCCGGGGTCGGGATATGAAGAAAAACTGTTTTTT
>NA|TRBJ2-3|TRBD2|TRBV3-1/TRBV3-2
CASSQALAGGPTQYF
TGTGCCAGCAGCCAAGCACTAGCGGGGGGGCCGACGCAGTATTTT
>once|TRBJ1-6|NA|TRBV28
CASSPNPPKPLHF
TGTGCCAGCAGTCCCAACCCTCCTAAACCCCTCCACTTT
>NA|TRBJ2-2|NA|TRBV7-9
CASSYWGPANTGELFF
TGTGCCAGCAGCTATTGGGGGCCGGCGAACACCGGGGAGCTGTTTTTT
>NA|TRBJ2-2|NA|TRBV7-9
CASSLRAETGELFF
TGTGCCAGCAGCTTGAGAGCGGAGACCGGGGAGCTGTTTTTT
>NA|TRBJ2-7|NA|TRBV3-1/TRBV3-2
CASSPALGEQYF
TGTGCCAGCAGCCCCGCCCTCGGGGAGCAGTACTTC
>NA|TRBJ1-4|NA|TRBV19
CATADRATNEKLFF
TGTGCCACCGCGGACAGAGCAACTAATGAAAAACTGTTTTTT
>NA|TRBJ2-6|NA|TRBV7-2
CASSLRAGSSGANVLTF
TGTGCCAGCAGCTTAAGGGCCGGAAGCTCTGGGGCCAACGTCCTGACTTTC
>once|TRBJ2-3|TRBD2|TRBV7-3
CASSLLTSQGTDTQYF
TGTGCCAGCAGCTTATTGACTAGCCAAGGCACAGATACGCAGTATTTT
>NA|TRBJ1-5|NA|TRBV6-5
CASSYDMNSNQPQHF
TGTGCCAGCAGTTACGACATGAACAGCAATCAGCCCCAGCATTTT
>NA|TRBJ1-2|NA|TRBV5-5
CASSIVSQGSYTF
TGTGCCAGCAGCATTGTTTCGCAGGGTAGCTACACCTTC
>NA|TRBJ2-7|TRBD2|TRBV11-2
CASSITSASSYEQYF
TGTGCCAGCAGCATCACTAGCGCAAGCTCCTACGAGCAGTACTTC
>NA|TRBJ1-2|NA|TRBV5-1
CASSLSAGVDGYTF
TGCGCCAGCAGCTTGTCGGCAGGGGTGGATGGCTACACCTTC
>NA|TRBJ1-1|NA|TRBV19
CASSAGSRPLF
TGTGCCAGTAGTGCTGGGTCGAGGCCTCTCTTT
>NA|TRBJ1-5|NA|TRBV24-1
CATSGPGSNQPQHF
TGTGCCACCAGTGGTCCAGGGAGCAATCAGCCCCAGCATTTT
>NA|TRBJ1-3|TRBD1|TRBV5-6
CASSFAGTDGNTIYF
TGTGCCAGCAGTTTCGCCGGGACAGATGGAAACACCATATATTTT
>NA|TRBJ1-3|TRBD1|TRBV9
CASSLPSTGTVNTIYF
TGTGCCAGCAGCCTCCCTTCTACCGGGACAGTAAACACCATATATTTT
>NA|TRBJ2-1|NA|TRBV29-1
CSTLGPEQFF
TGCAGCACACTAGGACCGGAGCAGTTCTTC
>NA|TRBJ2-5|NA|TRBV15
CATSRVTGGETQYF
TGTGCCACCAGCAGAGTGACTGGGGGGGAGACCCAGTACTTC
>NA|TRBJ1-1|NA|TRBV29-1
CSVDFRQKNTEAFF
TGCAGCGTTGATTTCCGACAGAAGAACACTGAAGCTTTCTTT
>NA|TRBJ2-2|NA|TRBV19
CASSIESPRDTGELFF
TGTGCCAGTAGTATAGAGAGCCCCCGGGACACCGGGGAGCTGTTTTTT
>NA|TRBJ2-2|NA|TRBV9
CASSDRARNTGELFF
TGTGCCAGCAGCGACCGGGCTCGGAACACCGGGGAGCTGTTTTTT
>NA|TRBJ2-3|NA|TRBV2
CASSERLSSTDTQYF
TGTGCCAGCAGTGAACGCTTGTCTAGCACAGATACGCAGTATTTT
>NA|TRBJ2-5|TRBD2|TRBV7-6
CASSNRLAETQYF
TGTGCCAGCAGCAACAGACTAGCCGAGACCCAGTACTTC
>NA|TRBJ1-6|TRBD1|TRBV28
CASSLEGASYSPLHF
TGTGCCAGCAGCCTGGAGGGGGCATCCTATTCACCCCTCCACTTT
>NA|TRBJ2-7|TRBD2|TRBV7-2
CASASVPGGEQYF
TGTGCCAGCGCCTCGGTCCCGGGGGGCGAGCAGTACTTC
>NA|TRBJ2-1|NA|TRBV18
CASSPPALPYNEQFF
TGTGCCAGCTCACCACCAGCGCTCCCCTACAATGAGCAGTTCTTC
>NA|TRBJ1-1|NA|TRBV4-1
CASSQELARGGTEAFF
TGCGCCAGCAGCCAAGAACTGGCCCGGGGAGGGACTGAAGCTTTCTTT
>few|TRBJ1-1|NA|TRBV5-4
CASSLSDTEAFF
TGTGCCAGCAGCTTGTCGGACACTGAAGCTTTCTTT